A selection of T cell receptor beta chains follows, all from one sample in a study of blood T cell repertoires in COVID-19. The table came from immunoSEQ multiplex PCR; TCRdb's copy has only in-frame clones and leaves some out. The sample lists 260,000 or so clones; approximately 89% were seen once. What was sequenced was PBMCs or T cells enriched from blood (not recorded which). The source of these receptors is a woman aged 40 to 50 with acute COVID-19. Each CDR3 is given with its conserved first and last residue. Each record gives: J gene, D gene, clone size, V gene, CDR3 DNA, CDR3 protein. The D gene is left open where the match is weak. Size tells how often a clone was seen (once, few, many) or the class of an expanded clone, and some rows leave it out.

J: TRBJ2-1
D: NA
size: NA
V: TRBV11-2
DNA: TGTGCCTCTGGTGGTCGGGGTCAGTTGGGGCAGTTCTTC
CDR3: CASGGRGQLGQFF

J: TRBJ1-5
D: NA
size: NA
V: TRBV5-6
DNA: TGTGCCAGCAGCGTATCAGGGTTTCAGCCCCAGCATTTT
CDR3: CASSVSGFQPQHF

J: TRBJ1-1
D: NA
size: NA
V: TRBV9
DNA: TGTGCCAGCAGGGGTTCAGGGGACACTGAAGCTTTCTTT
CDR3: CASRGSGDTEAFF

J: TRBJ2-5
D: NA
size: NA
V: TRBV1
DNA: TGCACCAGCAGCCAAGATCGTGCGGGTTGCGGAACCACAGAGACCCAGTACTTC
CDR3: CTSSQDRAGCGTTETQYF

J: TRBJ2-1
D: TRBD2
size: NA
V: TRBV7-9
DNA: TGTGCCAGCAGCTCGACTAGCACCCAAATCCGGCGTGAGCAGTTCTTC
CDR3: CASSSTSTQIRREQFF

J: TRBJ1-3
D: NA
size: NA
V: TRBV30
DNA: TGTGCCTGGAGTGTTTCGTTTGTCAACACCATATATTTT
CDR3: CAWSVSFVNTIYF

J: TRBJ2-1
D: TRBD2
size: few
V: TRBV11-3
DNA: TGTGCCAGCAGCTTAGGCGAGCGGGATACCTACAATGAGCAGTTCTTC
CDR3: CASSLGERDTYNEQFF

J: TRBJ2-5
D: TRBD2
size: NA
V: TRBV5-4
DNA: TGTGCCAGCAGCCGGGGACTAGCGGGAGAAGAGACCCAGTACTTC
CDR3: CASSRGLAGEETQYF

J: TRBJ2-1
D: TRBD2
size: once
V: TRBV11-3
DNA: TGTGCCAGCAGCTTACGCGGGAGGGGCTCCTACAATGAGCAGTTCTTC
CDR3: CASSLRGRGSYNEQFF

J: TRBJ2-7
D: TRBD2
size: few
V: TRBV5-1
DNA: TGCGCCAGCAGCTCGCCGGGACTAGCGGGAGACGAGCAGTACTTC
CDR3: CASSSPGLAGDEQYF

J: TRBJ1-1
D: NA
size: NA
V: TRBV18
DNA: TGTGCCAGCTCACCTGGACAGAACACTGAAGCTTTCTTT
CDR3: CASSPGQNTEAFF

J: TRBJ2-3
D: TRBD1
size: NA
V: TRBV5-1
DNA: TGCGCCAGCAGCCACCGGGACAGGGAGTTAGCAGATACGCAGTATTTT
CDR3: CASSHRDRELADTQYF

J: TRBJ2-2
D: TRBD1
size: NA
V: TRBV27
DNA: TGTGCCAGCAGTTTGGGGACAGGGGTTTCGAACACCGGGGAGCTGTTTTTT
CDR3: CASSLGTGVSNTGELFF

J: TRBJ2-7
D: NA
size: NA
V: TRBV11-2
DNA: TGTGCCAGCAGCCAATTCTACGAGCAGTACTTC
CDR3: CASSQFYEQYF

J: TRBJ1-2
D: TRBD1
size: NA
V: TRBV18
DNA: TGTGCCAGCTCAACCGACAGGGGGAACAACTATGGCTACACCTTC
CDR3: CASSTDRGNNYGYTF

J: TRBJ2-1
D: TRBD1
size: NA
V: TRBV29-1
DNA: TGCAGCGTCACCGTCCATCGAAAAGGGACAGCCACCGCGAGAAGCCATTACAATGAGCAGTTCTTC
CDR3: CSVTVHRKGTATARSHYNEQFF

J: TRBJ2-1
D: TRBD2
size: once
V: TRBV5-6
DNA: TGTGCCAGCAGCCCGGGAGGTGAGAGCTCCTACAATGAGCAGTTCTTC
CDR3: CASSPGGESSYNEQFF

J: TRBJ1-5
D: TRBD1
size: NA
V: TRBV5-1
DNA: TGCGCCAGCAGCGTTGGGGACAGGCTTAATCAGCCCCAGCATTTT
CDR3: CASSVGDRLNQPQHF

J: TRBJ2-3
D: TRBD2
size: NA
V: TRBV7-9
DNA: TGTGCCAGCAGCTTAGACGCGGGAGGGTTCACAGATACGCAGTATTTT
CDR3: CASSLDAGGFTDTQYF

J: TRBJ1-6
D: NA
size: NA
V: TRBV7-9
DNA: TGTGCCAGCAGCCCCCGCGATGATTCACCCCTCCACTTT
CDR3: CASSPRDDSPLHF

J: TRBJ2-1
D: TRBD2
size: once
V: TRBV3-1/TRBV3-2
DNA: TGTGCCAGCAGCCGGGTAGCGGGACCAGCAAGCTCCTACAATGAGCAGTTCTTC
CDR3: CASSRVAGPASSYNEQFF

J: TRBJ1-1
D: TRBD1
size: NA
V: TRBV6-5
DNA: TGTGCCAGCGCCCTACAGGGGGGTGAAGCTTTCTTT
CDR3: CASALQGGEAFF

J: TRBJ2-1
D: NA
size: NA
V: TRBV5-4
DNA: TGTGCCAGCAGAGAACGGGACTCCTACAATGAGCAGTTCTTC
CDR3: CASRERDSYNEQFF

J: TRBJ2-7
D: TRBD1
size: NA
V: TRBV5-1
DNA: TGCGCCAGCAGGATCCTACAGGGGGCGCTTACCTACGAGCAGTACTTC
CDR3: CASRILQGALTYEQYF

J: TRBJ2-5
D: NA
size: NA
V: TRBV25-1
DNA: TGTGCCAGCAGTGTTACCGAGGGAGGGACCCAGTACTTC
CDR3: CASSVTEGGTQYF

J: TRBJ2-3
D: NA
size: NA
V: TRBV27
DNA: TGTGCCAGCAGTTTAAGTCTAGCCAGCACAGATACGCAGTATTTT
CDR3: CASSLSLASTDTQYF

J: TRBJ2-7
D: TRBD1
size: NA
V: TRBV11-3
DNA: TGTGCCAGCAGCTTAGGCGCGGGGACAGGGGCCTACGAGCAGTACTTC
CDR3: CASSLGAGTGAYEQYF

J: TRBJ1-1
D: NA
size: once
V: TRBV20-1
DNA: TGCAGTGCTAGTTTAAGCGGGCGAGGCACTGAAGCTTTCTTT
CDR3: CSASLSGRGTEAFF

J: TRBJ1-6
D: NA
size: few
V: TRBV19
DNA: TGTGCCAGTAGTCCCGGACATAATAATTCACCCCTCCACTTT
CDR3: CASSPGHNNSPLHF

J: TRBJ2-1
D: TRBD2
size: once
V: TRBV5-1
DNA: TGCGCCAGCAGCTCCGGGGGGGAGGAGTACAATGAGCAGTTCTTC
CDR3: CASSSGGEEYNEQFF

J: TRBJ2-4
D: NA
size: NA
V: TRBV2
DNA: TGTGCCAGCAGTGCGGGACAAGCCAAAAACATTCAGTACTTC
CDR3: CASSAGQAKNIQYF

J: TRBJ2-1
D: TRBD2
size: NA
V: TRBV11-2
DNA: TGTGCCAGCAGCTTACGGGCGCTAGCGGGCTACAATGAGCAGTTCTTC
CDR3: CASSLRALAGYNEQFF

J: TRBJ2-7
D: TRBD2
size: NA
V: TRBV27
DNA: TGTGCCAGCGGCCTCCTAGCGGGAGCGGGGGAGCAGTACTTC
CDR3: CASGLLAGAGEQYF